This is a list of T cell receptor beta chains from one sample in a study of T-cell reconstitution after alpha-beta-depleted transplantation in children. TCRdb fed the PCR reads into MiXCR, producing one record per CDR3 protein. The sample lists hundreds of thousands of distinct CDR3 sequences, 15% to 20% seen once, with about 1.1% in the top ten. Material: PBMCs from the stem cell graft donor, obtained from the stem cell graft. The source of these receptors is a human donor who donated a stem cell graft to a child with acute myeloid leukemia. The CDR3 runs from the conserved cysteine through the conserved F or W. Fields, in order: V gene, J gene, D gene, clone size, CDR3 DNA, CDR3 protein. The D gene is left open where the match is weak. Size is omitted from some rows. Given values are once, few, many or a class for expanded clones.

TRBV18	TRBJ1-3	TRBD1	few	TGTGCCAGCTCATCGACAGGGACAGGTGGAAACACCATATATTTT	CASSSTGTGGNTIYF
TRBV5-1	TRBJ1-1	NA	once	TGCGCCAGCAGCTTGGGCCTGGACCGTTTGAACACTGAAGCTTTCTTT	CASSLGLDRLNTEAFF
TRBV6-1	TRBJ1-6	NA	few	TGTGCCAGCAGTCGACTCCCATCGGACTCCTATAATTCACCCCTCCACTTT	CASSRLPSDSYNSPLHF
TRBV20-1	TRBJ2-7	NA	NA	TGCAGTGCGGTGGACAGGGAGGGGCCGAGCTCCTACGAGCAGTACTTC	CSAVDREGPSSYEQYF
TRBV7-2	TRBJ2-1	NA	many	TGTGCCAGCAGCCTACACTCCAGCTCCTACAATGAGCAGTTCTTC	CASSLHSSSYNEQFF
TRBV15	TRBJ1-3	NA	NA	TGTGCCACCAGCAGTACAGGGAACTCTGGAAACACCATATATTTT	CATSSTGNSGNTIYF
TRBV12-3/TRBV12-4	TRBJ2-1	TRBD2	few	TGTGCCAGCAGTATTGGACTAGCGGGGGGTTTACACAATGAGCAGTTCTTC	CASSIGLAGGLHNEQFF
TRBV4-2	TRBJ1-5	TRBD1	many	TGTGCCAGCAGCCCGGGACAGGCCTTCCGCCAGCCCCAGCATTTT	CASSPGQAFRQPQHF
TRBV7-2	TRBJ2-2	TRBD1	NA	TGTGCCAGCAGCCCGACAGGGATCAGGACCGGGGAGCTGTTTTTT	CASSPTGIRTGELFF
TRBV20-1	TRBJ2-3	TRBD2	many	TGCAGTGCTAGTCTTAGCGGGGGGTACACAGATACGCAGTATTTT	CSASLSGGYTDTQYF
TRBV6-5	TRBJ2-7	TRBD2	NA	TGTGCCAGCAGTTACTCGACAGTCAGGGAGGGTTTCGAGCAGTACTTC	CASSYSTVREGFEQYF
TRBV20-1	TRBJ1-2	NA	many	TGCAGTGCAGAACGCCCCGGGAACTATGGCTACACCTTC	CSAERPGNYGYTF
TRBV6-1	TRBJ1-5	NA	NA	TGTGCCAGCAGCATGATTTGGACGGCTCTCAATCAGCCCCAGCATTTT	CASSMIWTALNQPQHF
TRBV20-1	TRBJ1-2	TRBD1	few	TGCAGTGCGGGGAGGGACAGCCCCTCTTATGGCTACACCTTC	CSAGRDSPSYGYTF
TRBV4-1	TRBJ2-2	NA	few	TGCGCCAGCAGCCCTCCGACCGAGCTGACACCAGCCCCCGGGGAGCTGTTTTTT	CASSPPTELTPAPGELFF
TRBV7-2	TRBJ2-5	NA	many	TGTGCCAGCAGCTTAGCTGTGGCCCTCACCCAAGAGACCCAGTACTTC	CASSLAVALTQETQYF
TRBV7-2	TRBJ1-1	NA	NA	TGTGCCAGCAGCGCACGCGGGGTTAACACTGAAGCTTTCTTT	CASSARGVNTEAFF
TRBV7-9	TRBJ2-3	NA	NA	TGTGCCAGCAGCTCGCTTAGGGGTCAGTATTTT	CASSSLRGQYF
TRBV20-1	TRBJ2-5	TRBD2	many	TGCAGTGCTAGAGATAATAGCGGGGCTACGTACCAAGAGACCCAGTACTTC	CSARDNSGATYQETQYF
TRBV20-1	TRBJ2-7	NA	many	TGCAGTGCCACCCTTTCACAGGGGAGGGGAAGGGAGCAGTACTTC	CSATLSQGRGREQYF
TRBV28	TRBJ2-4	NA	once	TGTGCCAGCAGTTTGGGGGGACCCAAAAACATTCAGTACTTC	CASSLGGPKNIQYF
TRBV7-9	TRBJ2-7	NA	few	TGTGCCAGCAGCATGTCAGGGTACGAGCAGTACTTC	CASSMSGYEQYF
TRBV7-2	TRBJ2-1	TRBD2	NA	TGTGCCAGCAGCTTTGCTAGCGGAGAGCACAATGAGCAGTTCTTC	CASSFASGEHNEQFF
TRBV4-2	TRBJ2-3	NA	many	TGTGCCAGCAGCCAAGAGGAGTGGTACGAACGCACAGATACGCAGTATTTT	CASSQEEWYERTDTQYF
TRBV11-1	TRBJ1-2	NA	NA	TGTGCCAGCAGCCAGGGGAGGACCTATGGCTACACCTTC	CASSQGRTYGYTF
TRBV9	TRBJ1-6	TRBD1	NA	TGTGCCAGCAGCGTAGAAGGGGGCAATTCACCCCTCCACTTT	CASSVEGGNSPLHF
TRBV7-2	TRBJ2-2	TRBD2	many	TGTGCCAGCAGCCTCCGGACTAGCGGGGGATCAACCGGGGAGCTGTTTTTT	CASSLRTSGGSTGELFF
TRBV12-3/TRBV12-4	TRBJ2-5	NA	many	TGTGCCAGCAGTTTAGGCTTGGATATCGGGAGTCAAGAGACCCAGTACTTC	CASSLGLDIGSQETQYF
TRBV29-1	TRBJ2-7	NA	many	TGCAGCGTTGTGGTACCAGGGCCCAACGAGCAGTACTTC	CSVVVPGPNEQYF